This T cell receptor beta chain was observed in a study of CD8 T cells in ankylosing spondylitis. Findings and limits, study-wide: Seemingly distinctive of ankylosing spondylitis blood was a TCR beta motif formed by eight highly homologous variants.

Each CDR3 protein is one row after TCRdb ran MiXCR on the 5' RACE reads. Of more than 500,000 distinct CDR3 sequences in the sample, 5.3% were seen once. This clonotype was observed at least ten times. Its antigen is unidentified. Trimming took 3 bases from V and 5 from J, leaving 8 bases between them. The CDR3 length is 12 residues. The V gene's germline CDR1 is LNHNV and CDR2 YYDKDF (reference sequence). Sequences were obtained from blood, either unsorted or a sorted T cell fraction (not recorded which). This TCR derives from a male donor with ankylosing spondylitis. The chain has TRBV15 and TRBJ2-7; no definite D call. CDR3 loop: CATSRENNEQYF. CDR3 in DNA: TGTGCCACCAGCAGGGAGAACAACGAGCAGTACTTC.